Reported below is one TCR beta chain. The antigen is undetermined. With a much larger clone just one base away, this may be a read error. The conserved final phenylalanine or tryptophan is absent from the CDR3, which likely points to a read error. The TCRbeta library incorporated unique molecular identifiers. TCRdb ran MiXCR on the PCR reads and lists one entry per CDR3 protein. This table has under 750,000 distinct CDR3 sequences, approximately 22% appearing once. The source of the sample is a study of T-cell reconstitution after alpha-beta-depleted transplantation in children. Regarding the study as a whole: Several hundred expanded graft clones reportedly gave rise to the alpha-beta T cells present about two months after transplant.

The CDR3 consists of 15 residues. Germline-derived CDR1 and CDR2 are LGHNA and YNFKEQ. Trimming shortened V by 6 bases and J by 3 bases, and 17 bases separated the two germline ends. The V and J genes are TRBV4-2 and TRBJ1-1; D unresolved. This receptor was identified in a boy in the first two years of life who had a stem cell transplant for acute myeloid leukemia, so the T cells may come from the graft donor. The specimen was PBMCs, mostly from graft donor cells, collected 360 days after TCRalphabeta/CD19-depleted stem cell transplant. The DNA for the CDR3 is TGTGCCAGCAGACCAAGGATTGCGTCCGACACTGAAGCTTTCTGT. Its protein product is CASRPRIASDTEAFC.